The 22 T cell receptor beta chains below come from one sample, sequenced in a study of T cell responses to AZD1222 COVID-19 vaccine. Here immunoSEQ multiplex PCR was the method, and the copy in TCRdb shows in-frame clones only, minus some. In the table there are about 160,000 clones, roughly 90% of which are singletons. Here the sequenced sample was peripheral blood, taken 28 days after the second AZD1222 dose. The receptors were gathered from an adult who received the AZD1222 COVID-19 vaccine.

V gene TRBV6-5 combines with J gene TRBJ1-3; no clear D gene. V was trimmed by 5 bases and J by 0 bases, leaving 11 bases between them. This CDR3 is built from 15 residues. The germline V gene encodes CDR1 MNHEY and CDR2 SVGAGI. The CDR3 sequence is CASSPMDVSGNTIYF. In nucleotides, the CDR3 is TGTGCCAGCAGTCCCATGGACGTCTCTGGAAACACCATATATTTT.

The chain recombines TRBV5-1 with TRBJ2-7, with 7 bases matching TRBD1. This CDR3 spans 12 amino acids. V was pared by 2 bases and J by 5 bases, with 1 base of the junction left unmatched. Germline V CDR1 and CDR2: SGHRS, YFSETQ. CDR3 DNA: TGCGCCAGCAGCTTAACAGGGGACGAGCAGTACTTC. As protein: CASSLTGDEQYF.

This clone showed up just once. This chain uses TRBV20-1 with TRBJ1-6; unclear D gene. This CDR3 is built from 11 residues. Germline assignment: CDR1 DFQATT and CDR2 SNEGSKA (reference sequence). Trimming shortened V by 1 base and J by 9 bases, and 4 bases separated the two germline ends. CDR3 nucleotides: TGCAGTGCTAGAGCAGGTTCACCCCTCCACTTT. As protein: CSARAGSPLHF.

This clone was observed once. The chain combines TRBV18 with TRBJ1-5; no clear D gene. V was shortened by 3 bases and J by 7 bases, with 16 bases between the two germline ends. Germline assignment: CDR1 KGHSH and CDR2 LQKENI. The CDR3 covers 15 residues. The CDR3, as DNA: TGTGCCAGCTCACCCCCCCTGCGGGATGGCCAGCCCCAGCATTTT. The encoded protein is CASSPPLRDGQPQHF.

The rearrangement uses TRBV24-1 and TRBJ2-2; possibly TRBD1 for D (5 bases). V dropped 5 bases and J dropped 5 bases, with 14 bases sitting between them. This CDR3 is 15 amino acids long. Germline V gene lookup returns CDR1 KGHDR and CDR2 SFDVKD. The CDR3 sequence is CATSAQDHRTGELFF. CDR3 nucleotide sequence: TGTGCCACCAGTGCACAGGATCATAGGACCGGGGAGCTGTTTTTT.

CDR3 nucleotides: TGTGCCAGCAGCCAAGTTCCAGGACAGGGTCCCCGGGGCTCCTACGAGCAGTACTTC. It is translated as CASSQVPGQGPRGSYEQYF. The genes are TRBV14 and TRBJ2-7; the match to TRBD1 covers 8 bases. The CDR3 totals 19 residues. Germline CDR1 SGHDN, CDR2 FVKESK. V dropped 1 base and J dropped 0; count of bases not matched to a gene: 14.

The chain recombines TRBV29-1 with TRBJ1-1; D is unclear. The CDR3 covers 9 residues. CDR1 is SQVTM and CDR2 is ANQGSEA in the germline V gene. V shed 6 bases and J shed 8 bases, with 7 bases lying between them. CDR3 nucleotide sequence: TGCAGCGTGGGATTCGAAGCTTTCTTT. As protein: CSVGFEAFF.

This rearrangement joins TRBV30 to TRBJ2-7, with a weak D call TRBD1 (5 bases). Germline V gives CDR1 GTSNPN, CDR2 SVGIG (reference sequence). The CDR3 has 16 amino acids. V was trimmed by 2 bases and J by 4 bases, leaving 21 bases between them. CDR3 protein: CAWSRRTWGNSYEQYF. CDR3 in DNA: TGTGCCTGGAGTCGACGTACATGGGGCAATTCATACGAGCAGTACTTC.

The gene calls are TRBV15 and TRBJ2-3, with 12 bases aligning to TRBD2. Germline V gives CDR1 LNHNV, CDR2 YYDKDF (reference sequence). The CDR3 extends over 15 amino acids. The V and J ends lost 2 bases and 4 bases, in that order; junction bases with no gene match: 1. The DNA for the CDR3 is TGTGCCACCAGCAGACTAGCGGGAGGGCCAGATACGCAGTATTTT. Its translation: CATSRLAGGPDTQYF.

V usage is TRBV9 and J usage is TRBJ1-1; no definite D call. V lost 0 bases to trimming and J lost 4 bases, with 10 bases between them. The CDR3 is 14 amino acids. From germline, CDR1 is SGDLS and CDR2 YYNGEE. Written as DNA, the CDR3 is TGTGCCAGCAGCGTAGCGGGCCTTGGCACTGAAGCTTTCTTT. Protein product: CASSVAGLGTEAFF.

The CDR3 loop reads CASSQTTSGAASYNEQFF. DNA for the CDR3: TGTGCCAGCAGCCAAACGACTAGCGGGGCGGCCTCCTACAATGAGCAGTTCTTC. The chain uses TRBV4-2 and TRBJ2-1; 11 positions agree with TRBD2. This CDR3 is 18 amino acids long. After removal of 2 bases from V and 0 bases from J, the junction contained 6 bases not matched to a gene. The germline gives CDR1 LGHNA, CDR2 YNFKEQ.

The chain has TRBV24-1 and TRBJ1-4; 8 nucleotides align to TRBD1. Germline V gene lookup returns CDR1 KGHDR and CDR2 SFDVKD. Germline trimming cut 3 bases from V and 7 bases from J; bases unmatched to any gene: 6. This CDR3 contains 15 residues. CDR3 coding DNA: TGTGCCACCAGTGATCCCGGACAGGGAACTGAAAAACTGTTTTTT. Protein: CATSDPGQGTEKLFF.

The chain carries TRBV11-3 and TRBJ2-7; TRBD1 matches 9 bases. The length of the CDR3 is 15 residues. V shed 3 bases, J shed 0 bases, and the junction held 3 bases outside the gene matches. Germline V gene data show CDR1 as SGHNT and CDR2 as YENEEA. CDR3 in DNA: TGTGCCAGCAGCTTGGGGACAGGGATCTCCTACGAGCAGTACTTC. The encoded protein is CASSLGTGISYEQYF.

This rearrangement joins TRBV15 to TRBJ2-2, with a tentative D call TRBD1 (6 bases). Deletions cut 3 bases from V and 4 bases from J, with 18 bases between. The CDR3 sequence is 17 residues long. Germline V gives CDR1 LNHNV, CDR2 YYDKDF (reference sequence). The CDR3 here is CATSSGRRGQLTGELFF. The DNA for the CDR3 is TGTGCCACCAGCAGCGGGCGCAGGGGCCAGCTCACCGGGGAGCTGTTTTTT.

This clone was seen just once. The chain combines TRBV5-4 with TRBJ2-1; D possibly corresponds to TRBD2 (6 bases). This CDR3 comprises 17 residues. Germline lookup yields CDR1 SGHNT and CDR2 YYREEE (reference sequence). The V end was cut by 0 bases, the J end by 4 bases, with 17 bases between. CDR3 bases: TGTGCCAGCAGCTTGGCCTCGGGGAGGATTGAATACAATGAGCAGTTCTTC. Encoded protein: CASSLASGRIEYNEQFF.

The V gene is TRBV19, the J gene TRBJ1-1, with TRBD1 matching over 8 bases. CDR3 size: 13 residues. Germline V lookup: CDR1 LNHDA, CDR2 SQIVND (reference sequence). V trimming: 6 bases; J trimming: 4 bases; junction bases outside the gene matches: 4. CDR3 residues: CASRVDRATEAFF. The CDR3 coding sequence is TGTGCCAGTAGGGTGGACAGGGCCACTGAAGCTTTCTTT.

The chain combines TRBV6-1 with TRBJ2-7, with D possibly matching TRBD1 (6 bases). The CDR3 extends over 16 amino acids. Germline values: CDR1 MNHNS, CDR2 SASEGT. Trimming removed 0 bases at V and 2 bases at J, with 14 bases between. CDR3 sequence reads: CASSEAQGHRAYEQYF. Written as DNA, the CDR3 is TGTGCCAGCAGTGAAGCCCAGGGACACCGAGCCTACGAGCAGTACTTC.

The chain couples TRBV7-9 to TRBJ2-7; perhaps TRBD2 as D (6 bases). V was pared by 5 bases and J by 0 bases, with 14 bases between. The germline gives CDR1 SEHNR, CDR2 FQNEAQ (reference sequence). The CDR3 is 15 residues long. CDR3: CASSEGLPSSYEQYF. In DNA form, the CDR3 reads TGTGCCAGCAGCGAGGGACTCCCTAGCTCCTACGAGCAGTACTTC.

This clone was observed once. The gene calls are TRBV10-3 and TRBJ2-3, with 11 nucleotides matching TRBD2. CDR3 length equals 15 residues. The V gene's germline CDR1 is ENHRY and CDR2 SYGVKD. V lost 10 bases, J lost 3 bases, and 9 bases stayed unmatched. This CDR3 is CATIPLAGGTDTQYF. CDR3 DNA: TGTGCCACCATCCCGTTAGCGGGAGGGACAGATACGCAGTATTTT.

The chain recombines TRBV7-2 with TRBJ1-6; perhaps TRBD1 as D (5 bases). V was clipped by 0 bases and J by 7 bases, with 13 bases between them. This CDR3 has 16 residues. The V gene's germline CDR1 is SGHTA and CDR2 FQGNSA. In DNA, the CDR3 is TGTGCCAGCAGCTTAGCCTCGGTCAGGGCAAATTCACCCCTCCACTTT. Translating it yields CASSLASVRANSPLHF.

The CDR3 protein is CASSPPPNTGELFF. Here the CDR3 DNA reads TGTGCCAGCTCACCACCGCCAAACACCGGGGAGCTGTTTTTT. The chain carries TRBV18 and TRBJ2-2; D not resolved. V lost 0 bases and J lost 2, with 4 bases in between. The CDR3 has 14 amino acids. Germline V CDR1 and CDR2: KGHSH, LQKENI.

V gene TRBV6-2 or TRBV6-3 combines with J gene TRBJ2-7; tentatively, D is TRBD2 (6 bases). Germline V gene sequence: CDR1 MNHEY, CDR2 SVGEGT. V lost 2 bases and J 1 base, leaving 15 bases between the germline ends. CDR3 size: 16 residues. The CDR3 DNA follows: TGTGCCAGCAGTTACCCCTACATCGGGGGTTCCTACGAGCAGTACTTC. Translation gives CASSYPYIGGSYEQYF.